This TCR beta chain came from a study of OX40 agonist ivuxolimab in advanced cancers. Samples were taken at baseline and on day 1 of cycles 4 and 7. The method was immunoSEQ multiplex PCR; TCRdb's version includes in-frame clones alone and lacks a portion of them. The repertoire has over 55,000 clones, around 93% of them found once; the top ten carry around 2%. This specimen consisted of CD4+ or CD8+ T cells sorted from blood, obtained in a trial of the OX40 agonist ivuxolimab. The TCR originated in an adult with an advanced solid tumor such as melanoma, head and neck, liver or kidney cancer.

In DNA form, the CDR3 reads TGTGCCAGCAGTTTACGCAGGGCTAGTGACGAGCAGTACTTC. This gives the protein CASSLRRASDEQYF. This chain joins TRBV7-2 and TRBJ2-7; D possibly corresponds to TRBD1 (5 bases). CDR1 is SGHTA, CDR2 FQGNSA, per germline. CDR3 length: 14 amino acids. Trimming took 6 bases from V and 5 from J, leaving 17 bases between them.